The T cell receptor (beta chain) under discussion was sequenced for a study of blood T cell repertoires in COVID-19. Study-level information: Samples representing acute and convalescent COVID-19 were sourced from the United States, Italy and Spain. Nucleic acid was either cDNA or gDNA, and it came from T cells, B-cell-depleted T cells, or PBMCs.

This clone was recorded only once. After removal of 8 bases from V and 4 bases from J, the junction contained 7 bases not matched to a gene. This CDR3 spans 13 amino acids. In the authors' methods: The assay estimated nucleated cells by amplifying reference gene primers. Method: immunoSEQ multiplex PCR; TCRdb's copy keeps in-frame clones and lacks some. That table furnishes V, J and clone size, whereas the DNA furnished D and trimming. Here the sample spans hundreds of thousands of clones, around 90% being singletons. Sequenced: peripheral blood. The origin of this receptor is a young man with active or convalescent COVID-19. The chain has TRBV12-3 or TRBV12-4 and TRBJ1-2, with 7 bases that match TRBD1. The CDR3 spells CASWFQGGYGYTF. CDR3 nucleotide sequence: TGTGCCAGCTGGTTCCAGGGGGGCTATGGCTACACCTTC.